Presented here are 14 T cell receptor beta chains from one specimen sequenced in a study of coeliac disease. Study-wide results and caveats: Active celiac intraepithelial and lamina propria samples had lower TRB and TRG clonality than control samples.

Some clones are missing from TCRdb's copy, which holds only in-frame ones; the method was immunoSEQ multiplex PCR. Altogether approximately 3,000 clones are present, nearly 55% being singletons, with the ten largest covering about 10%. Antigens of these TCRs are unknown. Material: intraepithelial lymphocytes from the gut. These receptors came from a man aged 45 to 65 with active celiac disease.

This clone is deemed large. V and J are TRBV5-1 and TRBJ1-1; D not resolved. In germline, CDR1 is SGHRS, CDR2 YFSETQ. CDR3 length: 12 residues. Trimming pared 2 bases from V and 2 bases from J, leaving 4 bases between. CDR3 loop: CASSFSNTEAFF. CDR3 DNA: TGCGCCAGCAGCTTCTCTAACACTGAAGCTTTCTTT.

This clone is medium-sized in the sample. This rearrangement joins TRBV6-1 to TRBJ1-2; 7 bases are shared with TRBD1. The CDR3 runs to 15 residues. Germline values: CDR1 MNHNS, CDR2 SASEGT. Unmatched junction bases numbered 5, after V lost 4 bases and J lost 0 bases. The CDR3 loop reads CASSGGTDPNYGYTF. Written as DNA, the CDR3 is TGTGCCAGCAGTGGCGGGACAGACCCTAACTATGGCTACACCTTC.

This clone turned up a few times. V gene TRBV7-2 combines with J gene TRBJ2-1; D gene ambiguous. V dropped 6 bases and J dropped 8 bases, with 14 bases sitting between them. Per the germline V gene, CDR1 is SGHTA and CDR2 is FQGNSA. The CDR3 sequence is 13 residues long. The DNA for the CDR3 is TGTGCCAGCAGATTTTGGTTTGAGGATGAGCAGTTCTTC. It encodes CASRFWFEDEQFF. The whole variable domain, remainder taken from reference TRBV7-2 and TRBJ2-1, is GAGVSQSPSNKVTEKGKDVELRCDPISGHTALYWYRQSLGQGLEFLIYFQGNSAPDKSGLPSDRFSAERTGGSVSTLTIQRTQQEDSAVYLCASRFWFEDEQFFGPGTRLTVL.

A few counts support this clone. V is TRBV9 and J is TRBJ2-2; 11 nucleotides line up with TRBD1. With 4 bases clipped from V and 4 bases from J, the junction kept 12 bases outside the gene matches. Germline V gene lookup returns CDR1 SGDLS and CDR2 YYNGEE. The CDR3 is 18 amino acids. CDR3 in DNA: TGTGCCAGCAGCTCACGCCCGAGGGACAGGGGGATCACCGGGGAGCTGTTTTTT. Its translation: CASSSRPRDRGITGELFF.

The genes are TRBV21-1 and TRBJ1-1; TRBD1, the D gene given by the table, was not confirmed from the DNA. TRBV21-1 is a recognized pseudogene. The CDR3 has 18 residues. The CDR3 protein is CASSNPKGRALGYTEAFF. The CDR3 DNA reads as TGTGCCAGCAGCAATCCAAAGGGCAGGGCCCTTGGGTACACTGAAGCTTTCTTT.

The chain joins TRBV6-1 to TRBJ2-7; TRBD1 might be the D (6 bases). Germline assignment: CDR1 MNHNS and CDR2 SASEGT. Trimming stripped 4 bases from V and 6 bases from J, with 25 bases between. This CDR3 is built from 17 residues. The CDR3 coding sequence is TGTGCCAGCAGTGGAACCGTCGGACAGTTTAGTGCATCCGAGCAGTACGTC. It codes for CASSGTVGQFSASEQYV.

The gene calls are TRBV6-6 and TRBJ2-1; 10 nucleotides align to TRBD2. Germline V lookup: CDR1 MNHNY, CDR2 SVGAGI (reference sequence). With V trimmed by 7 bases and J by 7 bases, 4 bases remained unmatched. The CDR3 covers 13 residues. CDR3 region: CASTSGSFNEQFF. CDR3 nucleotide sequence: TGTGCCAGCACTAGCGGGAGTTTTAATGAGCAGTTCTTC.

The gene calls are TRBV29-1 and TRBJ2-1, with 10 bases identical to TRBD2. Unmatched junction bases numbered 14, after V lost 4 bases and J lost 8 bases. This CDR3 comprises 16 residues. Germline CDR1 and CDR2: SQVTM and ANQGSEA. CDR3 region: CSVGASGGMPVDEQFF. DNA for the CDR3: TGCAGCGTTGGGGCTAGCGGGGGTATGCCTGTGGATGAGCAGTTCTTC.

This clone was counted only a few times. This sequence joins TRBV9 and TRBJ2-1, with 12 bases aligning to TRBD2. CDR1 SGDLS and CDR2 YYNGEE come from the germline V gene. This CDR3 contains 15 residues. V was pared by 4 bases and J by 9 bases, with 8 bases of the junction left unmatched. The CDR3 bases are TGTGCCAGCAGCCTTGCTAGCGGGGGGGCCGGTGAGCAGTTCTTC. Translation: CASSLASGGAGEQFF.

The chain carries TRBV11-2 and TRBJ2-2; the D gene is possibly TRBD1 (6 bases). The V end lost 6 bases, the J end lost 3 bases, and 11 bases lay between the germline ends. This CDR3 has 14 residues. Germline V CDR1 and CDR2: SGHAT, FQNNGV. CDR3 amino acids: CASSRQDHTGELFF. CDR3 sequence (DNA): TGTGCCAGCAGTAGACAGGACCACACCGGGGAGCTGTTTTTT.

The chain recombines TRBV4-3 with TRBJ1-2, with 11 bases identical to TRBD1. CDR3 length: 15 residues. Germline CDR1 is LGHNA and CDR2 is YSLEER. The trim removed 3 bases at V and 8 bases at J, leaving 8 bases unmatched. Here the CDR3 DNA reads TGCGCCAGCAGCCATAGCCGGGACAGGGGGAAGGGCTACACCTTC. This gives the protein CASSHSRDRGKGYTF.

V is TRBV12-5 and J is TRBJ1-5, with D maybe TRBD1 (5 bases). The CDR3 extends over 13 amino acids. Trimming took 7 bases from V and 2 from J, leaving 9 bases between them. Germline CDR1 reads LGHNT; CDR2 reads FRNRAP. The CDR3 loop is CASEGSGNQPQHF. The CDR3 coding sequence is TGTGCTAGTGAGGGGTCAGGCAATCAGCCCCAGCATTTT.

This clone is labeled medium-sized (0.01 to 0.1%). This chain uses TRBV9 with TRBJ1-1; the match to TRBD1 covers 7 bases. V shed 4 bases and J 10 bases; nucleotides not matched to a gene: 13. Germline V gives CDR1 SGDLS, CDR2 YYNGEE. The CDR3 consists of 14 residues. The CDR3 region is CASSPQRQGGPAFF. DNA for the CDR3: TGTGCCAGCAGCCCCCAGAGACAGGGCGGTCCAGCTTTCTTT.

CDR3: CASSSNRDREFYEQYF. DNA of the CDR3: TGTGCCAGCAGCTCGAACCGGGACAGGGAATTCTACGAGCAGTACTTC. This chain joins TRBV7-9 and TRBJ2-7; 9 nucleotides match TRBD1. The CDR3 extends over 16 amino acids. V trimming: 4 bases; J trimming: 3 bases; junction bases outside the gene matches: 10. Germline CDR1 reads SEHNR; CDR2 reads FQNEAQ (reference sequence).